A selection of T cell receptor beta chains follows, all from one sample in a study of cytomegalovirus exposure and HLA in healthy donors. Method: immunoSEQ multiplex PCR; TCRdb's copy keeps in-frame clones and lacks some. The data show under 200,000 clones, with roughly 80% seen just once and 1.7% held by the top ten. The sample comprised PBMCs. The source is a woman aged 18-29 years in good health and CMV-seronegative. CDR3s include the opening cysteine and the closing phenylalanine or tryptophan. Fields, in order: clone size, J gene, D gene, V gene, CDR3 DNA, CDR3 protein. D genes are given only for firm matches. Clone size is stated in some rows and not others, as once, few, many or a class when expanded.

-	TRBJ2-3	-	TRBV7-7	TGTGCCAGCAGCCACGGGAGCTCAGCAGATACGCAGTATTTT	CASSHGSSADTQYF
few	TRBJ2-7	TRBD2	TRBV20-1	TGCGGCGGGAGGGCCCCCGGCGAGCAGTACTTC	CGGRAPGEQYF
-	TRBJ1-1	-	TRBV9	TGTGCCAGCAGCGTAGCTGGCAACACTGAAGCTTTCTTT	CASSVAGNTEAFF
once	TRBJ1-1	-	TRBV4-1	TGCGCCAGCAGCCAAGATTTGACAGGCCTCTACACTGAAGCTTTCTTT	CASSQDLTGLYTEAFF
few	TRBJ2-6	-	TRBV12-2	TGTGCAAGTCGCCAGGGGGCAAAAGCAGGCATCTCTGGGGCCAACGTCCTGACTTTC	CASRQGAKAGISGANVLTF
-	TRBJ1-6	-	TRBV6-1	TGTGCCAGCAGTGAATGGCAGGGAGGGTCCTATAATTCACCCCTCCACTTT	CASSEWQGGSYNSPLHF
-	TRBJ2-2	TRBD2	TRBV7-7	TGTGCCAGCAGCGCCGGGACAGAAATTTATCTTAGCGGGAGCAACACCGGGGAGCTGTTTTTT	CASSAGTEIYLSGSNTGELFF
-	TRBJ2-3	TRBD2	TRBV27	TGTGCCAGCAGTTCCCCCCAGGGAGGGCCCTTATTTACAGATACGCAGTATTTT	CASSSPQGGPLFTDTQYF
-	TRBJ1-1	-	TRBV30	TGTGCCTGGAGTGGGGGGACTAATCTTCGAGCTTTCTTT	CAWSGGTNLRAFF
-	TRBJ2-3	TRBD1	TRBV29-1	TGCAGCGTTCCACCTCCTCTGACAGGGCGGACAGATACGCAGTATTTT	CSVPPPLTGRTDTQYF
-	TRBJ2-1	TRBD2	TRBV19	TGTGCCAGTAGTGGTAGAAGCGGGAGTGGTAATGAGCAGTTCTTC	CASSGRSGSGNEQFF
-	TRBJ2-7	TRBD1	TRBV6-6	TGTGCCAGCAGTGATCCCGGGACAGACTACGAGCAGTACTTC	CASSDPGTDYEQYF
once	TRBJ2-7	TRBD2	TRBV4-2	TGTGCCAGCAGCCAGGGTACAGCGGGACTAACTTACGAGCAGTACTTC	CASSQGTAGLTYEQYF
-	TRBJ1-1	TRBD1	TRBV4-3	TGCGCCAGCAGCCAACCGGGACAGGGGGAAACTGAAGCTTTCTTT	CASSQPGQGETEAFF
-	TRBJ1-2	-	TRBV7-2	TGTGCCAGCAGCTTAGAGGCTAAGAGGGGCTACACCTTC	CASSLEAKRGYTF
-	TRBJ2-5	-	TRBV5-5	TGTGCCAGCAGCTTGGAGATGGAGGAAGAGACCCAGTACTTC	CASSLEMEEETQYF
-	TRBJ1-1	-	TRBV11-2	TGTGCCAGCAGCCTAATAACGGGACACAGATATATGAACACTGAAGCTTTCTTT	CASSLITGHRYMNTEAFF
-	TRBJ2-1	TRBD2	TRBV27	TGTGCCAGCAGACCCGAGGGGAGCGGGATAGGAAGGTCCTACAATGAGCAGTTCTTC	CASRPEGSGIGRSYNEQFF
-	TRBJ2-2	TRBD2	TRBV7-2	TGTGCCAGCAGCTTAACTCTAGCGGGAGGGGCCGGGGAGCTGTTTTTT	CASSLTLAGGAGELFF
-	TRBJ2-7	-	TRBV30	TGTGCCTGGAGTTCTGACTTTTCCTACGAGCAGTACTTC	CAWSSDFSYEQYF
-	TRBJ1-4	TRBD1	TRBV7-9	TGTGCCAGCAGCACAAGGACAGGGGGGGAAAAACTGTTTTTT	CASSTRTGGEKLFF
-	TRBJ1-5	TRBD1	TRBV4-3	TGCGCCAGCAGCCAAGAATTGGACAGGGCCGTTCCAAGGCCCCAGCATTTT	CASSQELDRAVPRPQHF
-	TRBJ2-4	-	TRBV6-6	TGTGCCAGCAGTTACGGTCCAGTAGCGAACTTC	CASSYGPVANF
-	TRBJ1-4	TRBD1	TRBV11-3	TGTGCCAGCAGCCCGAGGGACAGCAAAAATGAAAAACTGTTTTTT	CASSPRDSKNEKLFF
-	TRBJ2-6	TRBD1	TRBV27	TGTGCCACCCCGGGACAGGGATCCTCTGGGGCCAACGTCCTGACTTTC	CATPGQGSSGANVLTF
-	TRBJ2-1	-	TRBV9	TGTGCCAGCACCCGGGAATATGTGTACAATGAGCAGTTCTTC	CASTREYVYNEQFF
-	TRBJ2-7	-	TRBV30	TGTGCCTGGAGTGTAGGACAAACATACGAGCAGTACTTC	CAWSVGQTYEQYF
once	TRBJ1-1	-	TRBV10-1	TGCGCCAGCAGTGTAGGAGCGAACACTGAAGCTTTCTTT	CASSVGANTEAFF
-	TRBJ1-5	-	TRBV6-1	TGTGCCAGCCAAGACTCCTTCAATCAGCCCCAGCATTTT	CASQDSFNQPQHF
-	TRBJ2-3	-	TRBV5-5	TGTGCCAGCATTTGGGCCGCGGGATACACAGATACGCAGTATTTT	CASIWAAGYTDTQYF
-	TRBJ1-4	-	TRBV6-5	TGTGCCAGCAGTTACTCGATTAGTCAGTCGGAGAAACTGTTTTTT	CASSYSISQSEKLFF
-	TRBJ1-2	-	TRBV19	TGTGCCAGTAGTATGGCTCCCGAGGCTAACTATGGCTACACCTTC	CASSMAPEANYGYTF
-	TRBJ1-2	TRBD1	TRBV10-3	TGTGCCATCAGTGAAATGGACAGGGGTATGGATGGCTACACCTTC	CAISEMDRGMDGYTF
-	TRBJ1-4	-	TRBV11-2	TGTGCCAGCAGCTCATTACAGGGTAGCGAGGGAAAACTGTTTTTT	CASSSLQGSEGKLFF
-	TRBJ2-3	-	TRBV29-1	TGCAGCGTTGAAGCAGCACAGGGCACAGATACGCAGTATTTT	CSVEAAQGTDTQYF
-	TRBJ2-1	TRBD2	TRBV19	TGTGCCAGTAGTTTTCTAGCGGGAGTTCGAGATGAGCAGTTCTTC	CASSFLAGVRDEQFF
once	TRBJ2-1	TRBD2	TRBV7-2	TGTGCCAGCAGCTTAACAGCGGGAGTCCGTGAGCAGTTCTTC	CASSLTAGVREQFF
-	TRBJ2-2	TRBD2	TRBV28	TGTGCCAGCAGTTCTAGCGGGGCGAACACCGGGGAGCTGTTTTTT	CASSSSGANTGELFF
-	TRBJ2-7	TRBD1	TRBV16	TGTGCCAGCAGTGGCAGGGGGCGCGAGCAGTACTTC	CASSGRGREQYF
few	TRBJ2-3	-	TRBV27	TGTGCCAGCAGTTTATTGGGGGGGCACACAGATACGCAGTATTTT	CASSLLGGHTDTQYF
-	TRBJ2-2	TRBD2	TRBV7-7	TGTGCCAGCAGCTTAAATACTAGCGGAGATAACACCGGGGAGCTGTTTTTT	CASSLNTSGDNTGELFF
few	TRBJ1-1	-	TRBV13	TGTGCCAGCAGCTTAGGGGGGCCTCTGAGCACTGAAGCTTTCTTT	CASSLGGPLSTEAFF
-	TRBJ1-1	TRBD1	TRBV4-1	TGCGCCAGCAGCGCCGGGACAGGGGCTGAAGCTTTCTTT	CASSAGTGAEAFF
-	TRBJ2-1	TRBD2	TRBV20-1	TGCAGTGCTTTTAGCGGGAGGACTCTGTTCTTC	CSAFSGRTLFF
-	TRBJ1-1	-	TRBV28	TGTGCCAGCAGTTCACACAGGGCGGCGAACACTGAAGCTTTCTTT	CASSSHRAANTEAFF
-	TRBJ2-1	TRBD2	TRBV6-6	TGTGCCAGCAGCCGGGGGGAGCTCTACAATGAGCAGTTCTTC	CASSRGELYNEQFF
few	TRBJ2-1	TRBD2	TRBV19	TGTGCCAGTAAGCCGGGACTACTAAATGAGCAGTTCTTC	CASKPGLLNEQFF
-	TRBJ2-4	-	TRBV5-6	TGTGCCAGCAGCTTGGGAGCAGGACATGGCAAAAACATTCAGTACTTC	CASSLGAGHGKNIQYF
-	TRBJ2-5	TRBD1	TRBV18	TGTGCCAGCTCACCCCGGACAGGGGGTGAAGAGACCCAGTACTTC	CASSPRTGGEETQYF
-	TRBJ2-1	TRBD2	TRBV7-8	TGTGCCAGCAGCTTTTCCAGCGGGAGGGCCCACAATGAGCAGTTCTTC	CASSFSSGRAHNEQFF
-	TRBJ1-2	-	TRBV7-2	TGTGCCAGCAGCTTCAGTCTACAGTACGGTGGCTACACCTTC	CASSFSLQYGGYTF
-	TRBJ2-3	-	TRBV5-1	TGCGCCAGCAGCTTGGTCGGCGGGAGCACAGATACGCAGTATTTT	CASSLVGGSTDTQYF